This entry describes one T cell receptor beta chain. This clone was detected many times. The target of this receptor is not known. Base qualities are missing; no much larger clone stands one base away. The source of the sample is a study of blood T cell repertoires in COVID-19 (dated by TCRdb to about 2020). Broadly, across the study: Samples covering the acute and convalescent phases of COVID-19 were provided by collaborators in the United States, Italy and Spain. A de-identified subject ID, COVID-19 status, age in years and sex were almost always included in the sample metadata. Subjects who had been exposed to COVID-19, were actively infected with it, or had recovered from it provided the deeply sampled blood TCRbeta repertoires that made up the dataset. The prospective study material was composed of cDNA or gDNA derived from T cells, B-cell-depleted T cells, or PBMCs. The repertoires were released in a freely available public database meant as a resource for research on the immune response to SARS-CoV-2. HLA class I and class II types, where available, came from metadata supplied by the sample provider rather than from assay-based typing. The samples were drawn from the first 160 participants of the ongoing ImmuneRACE study and from some 1,300 subjects provided by 6 global collaborators.

The germline V gene supplies CDR1 ENHRY and CDR2 SYGVKD. V sheds 6 bases and J sheds 12 bases, leaving 15 bases between their ends. The CDR3 holds 13 amino acids from the cysteine to the phenylalanine. Just CDR3 DNA is preserved here, 39 bases in frame from base 1. What the research found in general, with its limitations: The amount of clinical and demographic metadata varied by source and participant and was provided uncurated.

In the prospective study, participants were roughly 18 to 95 years old, resided in 20 to 30 geographic areas of the United States, and were enrolled through a virtual design. In the prospective study, cohorts were assigned on the basis of participant-reported clinical history obtained from a screening survey and a study questionnaire. Exposed participants were defined as having been in contact with someone with a PCR-confirmed or clinician-diagnosed COVID-19 case within 2 weeks of study entry. In the prospective study, mobile phlebotomists collected whole blood, serum and a nasopharyngeal or oropharyngeal swab from each participant. Participants in the prospective study had the option to provide additional blood draws and questionnaires over a roughly two-month period. Before DNA extraction, prospective study blood samples were shipped either frozen or at room temperature. TCRbeta CDR3 regions were amplified from genomic DNA using the immunoSEQ Assay, a bias-controlled multiplex PCR. Under the source paper's analysis protocol: The number of nucleated cells in each sample was estimated by amplification of reference gene primers within the assay. Sequence reads were collapsed and filtered to measure the absolute abundance of every unique TCRbeta CDR3 rearrangement. For each sample, productive Simpson clonality was calculated as the square root of Simpson's diversity index across productive rearrangements. TCRdb retrieved this table from immuneACCESS and kept in-frame rearrangements only. Not all clones are present; in checked studies, unresolved V genes account for under half, and no reason is known for the remainder. V and J calls and clone size are copied from that table; D and trimming were computed from the DNA. Within this sample are some 270,000 clones, with around 84% of them counted one time only. About 6.2% of the sample is taken by the ten largest.

The source of this sequence is a woman between 50 and 59 years old who had been exposed to COVID-19. This chain is built from TRBV10-3 and TRBJ1-6; the D gene is perhaps TRBD1, from 5 matching bases. Material for sequencing was PBMCs or T cells enriched from blood (not recorded which). The CDR3 reads as follows: CAISVEQDGPLHF. The sequenced DNA is TGTGCCATCAGCGTAGAACAGGACGGACCCCTCCACTTT.